This TCR beta chain was sequenced during a study of spatial heterogeneity in lung cancer. Time point: blood at routine non-recurrence follow-up after resection. Frozen PBMC, nontumor lung or tumor provided whole RNA, which was sequenced unsorted. V was pared by 2 bases and J by 10 bases, with 14 bases between. This CDR3 spans 14 amino acids. Germline values: CDR1 SGHAT, CDR2 FQNNGV. TCRdb re-called the 5' RACE reads through MiXCR, storing one row per CDR3 protein. The table shows about 50,000 distinct CDR3 sequences, with around 6.7% occurring only once. The rearrangement uses TRBV11-2 and TRBJ1-4, with D hard to call. This sequence originates from a female donor with early-stage non-small cell lung cancer. This specimen consisted of PBMCs, obtained at follow-up. The CDR3 reads CASSLRPVEGKLFF. As DNA, the CDR3 is TGTGCCAGCAGCTTACGACCCGTGGAAGGAAAACTGTTTTTT.